The entry that follows covers one TCR beta chain sequence. The source of the sample is a study of beta chain features in type 1 diabetes. CDR1 is MNHEY, CDR2 SMNVEV, per germline (reference sequence). CDR3 size: 17 residues. J was trimmed by 8 bases and V by 5 bases; bases with no gene match: 12. The study reverse transcribed the entire isolated RNA, so it sequenced expressed TCRB transcripts. Profiling relied on immunoSEQ multiplex PCR, and the TCRdb table lists in-frame clones only, not all of them. The profile covers roughly 300,000 clones, with around 8% appearing a single time and less than 0.45% taken by the ten largest.

Sequenced: central memory CD4+ T cells from blood. This chain connects TRBV27 to TRBJ2-2; 12 bases line up with TRBD2. The clonotype comes from a woman aged 18-29 years in good health. DNA of the CDR3: TGTGCCAGCAGTCAACGCTTGACTAGCGGGAGCGGTGGGGAGCTGTTTTTT. It encodes CASSQRLTSGSGGELFF.